The T cell receptor beta chain described here comes from a study of blood T cell repertoires in COVID-19. At the level of the study: The United States, Italy and Spain supplied acute and convalescent COVID-19 samples. Nucleic acid was either cDNA or gDNA, and it came from T cells, B-cell-depleted T cells, or PBMCs.

A remark on this clone: In the same sample, other DNA sequences code for this CDR3.

The trim removed 1 base at V and 1 base at J, leaving 2 bases unmatched. Germline values: CDR1 KGHSH, CDR2 LQKENI. This CDR3 region has 15 residues. TCRdb keeps only in-frame clones here, not all; method: immunoSEQ multiplex PCR. The sample includes some 70,000 clones, approximately 90% of them seen just once. The chain has TRBV18 and TRBJ2-7; 9 bases align to TRBD1. This TCR derives from a woman aged 70-85 years with acute or convalescent COVID-19. The sequenced sample was peripheral blood. This CDR3 reads CASSPQGTGSYEQYF. CDR3 sequence (DNA): TGTGCCAGCTCACCACAGGGGACAGGGTCCTACGAGCAGTACTTC.